This T cell receptor beta chain was obtained from a study of spatial heterogeneity in lung cancer (dated by TCRdb to between 2018 and 2021). Notes on the research overall: Beta-chain transcripts were consistently detected in greater numbers than alpha-chain transcripts, which likely reflected higher beta-chain transcript abundance. TCR alpha and beta repertoires were quantitatively compared across multiple tumor regions, matched nontumor lung and blood in non-small cell lung cancer. Nonsynonymous mutation counts, determined by whole-exome sequencing of tumor tissue, were related to features of the TCR repertoire. At surgery, some 220 tumor regions, 64 matched nontumor lung samples and 56 PBMC samples were TCR-sequenced for both alpha and beta chains. In the raw uncorrected reads, each unique combination of TCR and UMI appeared more than ten times on average. In tumor regions, TCR transcript counts showed a strong correlation with a T cell transcriptional module score from matched bulk RNA-seq.

Taken with the paper, the label for time point translates to: sample taken at primary tumor resection. Samples were obtained from 72 patients with early-stage, untreated non-small cell lung cancer from the lung TRACERx cohort. Without any cell sorting, TCR sequencing was performed on whole RNA extracted either from tumor and nontumor lung tissue or from cryopreserved PBMC samples. Patients were selected for TCR sequencing only if sufficient RNA was available from at least two tumor regions. Before selection, tumor and adjacent nontumor lung specimens were reviewed by a lung pathologist. This clonotype came up many times. Its antigen is unknown. No much larger clone is present one base from it, and per-base qualities are unavailable. The study at large found these results: Additional single-cell paired TCR alpha and beta sequencing was considered necessary to confirm, at a functional level, the hypothesis that regional TCRs recognize regional mutations. Counts of ubiquitous and regional expanded TCRs correlated with counts of ubiquitous and regional nonsynonymous mutations, respectively. Estimated TCR-seq coverage of tumor T cells was only 7% to 8.5% for alpha chains and approximately 12% for beta chains. The tumor nonsynonymous mutation count correlated with the number of expanded alpha and beta TCRs within the tumor.

The CDR3 runs 12 residues from the cysteine to the phenylalanine. Only the CDR3 part of the read is kept: 36 bases, read in frame from the first base. Taken from the germline V gene (reference sequence), the CDR1 and CDR2 loops are DFQATT and SNEGSKA. At the junction V is shortened by 5 bases and J by 9 bases, with 11 bases in between. Receptor libraries were prepared by 5' RACE. Instrument used: NextSeq 500. To allow correction of PCR and sequencing errors, the TCR library protocol tagged every TCR cDNA molecule with a unique molecular identifier. On the study's bioinformatics: TCR identification, UMI-based error correction and CDR3 extraction were all carried out with Decombinator tools. TCRs above a frequency of 2 per 1,000, corresponding to the top 1% of the tumor frequency distribution, were defined as expanded. Expanded tumor TCRs were classed as regional if statistically deemed absent (corrected P<0.05) from at least one tumor region, otherwise ubiquitous. Rényi diversity was computed with the R vegan package after subsampling each repertoire 100 times to 5,000 TCRs. CDR3 similarity networks were constructed using string-kernel similarity of amino acid triplets, with links drawn between CDR3s whose pairwise similarity was above 0.82. Through fastp at Q25 and MiXCR, TCRdb rebuilt clones from the public reads, retaining in-frame beta chains. Every distinct CDR3 protein forms one entry, paired with its most common genes and DNA. These V and J calls are TCRdb output, not the study's own analysis. The table for this sample lists several thousand distinct CDR3 sequences; 11% to 15% of them were counted only once. Of the sample, approximately 10% falls within the top ten clones.

Recombination joined TRBV20-1 with TRBJ1-6, with the D gene uncertain. This clonotype was sampled from a female donor with early-stage non-small cell lung cancer. The sequencing used lung tumor tissue, collected at surgery. The CDR3 protein is CSASEGTSPLHF. The bases are TGCAGTGCTTCCGAAGGAACTTCACCCCTCCACTTT.